The clone carrying this T cell receptor (beta chain) was seen only a few times. The antigen is unknown. This sample was taken from a study of identical twins. Study-level results: Models underestimated TCR alpha sharing (out-of-frame) in monozygotic twins.

TCRdb used MiXCR to reprocess the 5' RACE reads, holding one entry per CDR3 protein. The profile covers approximately 700,000 distinct CDR3 sequences, with around 6% appearing a single time and approximately 2% taken by the ten largest. There are 14 residues in the CDR3. Trimming took off 4 bases at V and 4 bases at J, with 13 bases between the two ends. Germline CDR1 is MGHRA and CDR2 is YSYEKL. Everyone who donated was a healthy Caucasian. The J gene is TRBJ1-2, the V gene TRBV4-1; D not resolved. This receptor was taken from a man aged 18 to 29 in good health. Sequenced: naive T cells sorted from blood. The CDR3 loop reads CASSPLTSPYGYTF. The CDR3 coding sequence is TGCGCCAGCAGCCCGTTGACATCGCCCTATGGCTACACCTTC.